The 20 T cell receptor beta chains listed next were all sequenced from one sample in a study of T cells expressing NK-cell markers. Each CDR3 protein gets one entry in TCRdb, which reprocessed the 5' RACE reads and gives no DNA. The sample table includes 250,000 to 300,000 distinct CDR3 sequences. Sequenced: blood T cells: a sorted CD56 or NKG2C T cell subset, CD4+ or CD8+ T cells, or bulk PBMC T cells (not recorded which). The source is a woman aged 18-69 years in good health.

The chain has TRBV5-1 and TRBJ1-1. The V gene's germline CDR1 is SGHRS and CDR2 YFSETQ. This CDR3 is built from 12 residues. This chain's CDR3 is CASSLANTEAFF.

The J gene is TRBJ2-5, the V gene TRBV5-1; TCRdb's assignment of TRBD1 cannot be checked, as there is no DNA. Germline V lookup: CDR1 SGHRS, CDR2 YFSETQ. The CDR3 runs to 12 residues. CDR3 protein: CASSPPDATQYF.

V and J are TRBV4-2 and TRBJ2-3; the TCRdb D gene call, TRBD1, has no DNA to confirm it. The CDR3 extends over 17 amino acids. Germline V gene data show CDR1 as LGHNA and CDR2 as YNFKEQ. The CDR3 sequence is CASSQEGGGGSTDTQYF.

J is TRBJ2-5 and V is TRBV2. This CDR3 is 13 amino acids long. The germline gives CDR1 SNHLY, CDR2 FYNNEI. CDR3 amino acids: CASSEGRQETQYF.

The chain has TRBV29-1 and TRBJ1-4; the D call of TRBD1 rests on TCRdb alone, since no DNA is present to check it. The CDR3 loop spans 14 amino acids. Germline V gene data show CDR1 as SQVTM and CDR2 as ANQGSEA. The CDR3 loop reads CSVETGDGGEKLFF.

This chain's CDR3 is CATRRLDEQFF. V gene TRBV6-2 or TRBV6-3 combines with J gene TRBJ2-1; TCRdb indicates TRBD1, and absent DNA this call remains unverified. CDR1 is MNHEY and CDR2 is SVGEGT in the germline V gene. The CDR3 has 11 residues.

This rearrangement joins TRBV5-1 to TRBJ2-5. The CDR3 is made up of 14 amino acids. CDR1 is SGHRS and CDR2 is YFSETQ in the germline V gene. This CDR3 reads CASSLDLVEETQYF.

The J gene is TRBJ2-3, the V gene TRBV20-1; TCRdb reports TRBD2, a call that lacks DNA to check it against. This CDR3 contains 15 residues. Per the germline V gene, CDR1 is DFQATT and CDR2 is SNEGSKA (reference sequence). CDR3: CSAKLAGGWADTQYF.

V and J are TRBV6-1 and TRBJ1-1; there is no DNA to check the TCRdb D call of TRBD1. Germline CDR1 MNHNS, CDR2 SASEGT. The CDR3 is 15 residues long. CDR3 sequence reads: CASSTAQGARTEAFF.

This chain connects TRBV3-1 to TRBJ1-5. Germline CDR1 LGHDT, CDR2 YNNKEL (reference sequence). The length of the CDR3 is 15 residues. CDR3 amino acids: CASSQGGGRNQPQHF.

This chain connects TRBV4-1 to TRBJ1-5; the D gene TCRdb calls, TRBD1, cannot be checked with no DNA. Germline lookup yields CDR1 MGHRA and CDR2 YSYEKL. The CDR3 runs to 16 residues. The CDR3 sequence: CASSKGTEDWGQPQHF.

The chain couples TRBV12-5 to TRBJ2-5; TCRdb calls TRBD1, which cannot be checked without DNA. Per germline, CDR1 LGHNT and CDR2 FRNRAP. CDR3 size: 15 residues. Here the CDR3 reads CASGPGQGSQETQYF.

The V call is TRBV14, the J call TRBJ1-2. The CDR3 contains 12 residues. The germline V gene has CDR1 SGHDN and CDR2 FVKESK. CDR3 residues: CASSQGPLGYTF.

The chain has TRBV20-1 and TRBJ2-4; the D call of TRBD2 rests on TCRdb alone, since no DNA is present to check it. Germline loops: CDR1 DFQATT, CDR2 SNEGSKA (reference sequence). The CDR3 contains 13 residues. CDR3 loop: CSASGVGPNIQYF.

The chain has TRBV12-3 or TRBV12-4 and TRBJ2-2; TCRdb reports TRBD2, a call that lacks DNA to check it against. CDR3 size: 15 residues. CDR3 sequence reads: CASEPGTSNTGELFF.

This chain connects TRBV20-1 to TRBJ1-1; TCRdb gives TRBD1 as the D gene, but with no DNA this cannot be confirmed. From germline, CDR1 is DFQATT and CDR2 SNEGSKA (reference sequence). The CDR3 totals 14 residues. CDR3 residues: CSATGQGVWTEAFF.

The genes are TRBV12-3 or TRBV12-4 and TRBJ2-5. The CDR3 covers 14 residues. CDR3: CASSFGLEIGTQYF.

The chain carries TRBV18 and TRBJ2-2. The germline V gene has CDR1 KGHSH and CDR2 LQKENI. The CDR3 has 15 residues. CDR3 in amino acids: CASSPDRRTTGELFF.

The chain uses TRBV20-1 and TRBJ2-7; the D call of TRBD1 rests on TCRdb alone, since no DNA is present to check it. Germline V gene lookup returns CDR1 DFQATT and CDR2 SNEGSKA (reference sequence). The CDR3 is made up of 15 amino acids. CDR3 residues: CSARASTGTFYEQYF.

The gene calls are TRBV7-2 and TRBJ2-3. The germline CDR1 and CDR2 sequences are SGHTA and FQGNSA. The CDR3 sequence is 11 residues long. CDR3 in amino acids: CASSFEYTQYF.